This entry describes one TCR beta chain. This clone was counted a single time. The target of this receptor is not known. No per-base quality is available; no much larger clone lies one base away. PBMCs were isolated from peripheral blood, and TCR beta sequencing was performed on genomic DNA from unsorted PBMCs. TCR beta chain repertoires were profiled by survey-level sequencing on the immunoSEQ platform. Per the source publication's procedure: CDR3 amino acid length spectratypes and V-J pairing frequencies were compared, and repertoire diversity was measured with the inverse Simpson index. TCR beta CDR3 sequences were matched against VDJdb to annotate clonotypes specific to SARS-CoV-2, CMV, influenza A and EBV. TCRdb mirrors the immuneACCESS table, restricted to in-frame sequences. Some clones are absent from its copies; in checked studies, under half trace to an unresolved V gene, and the reason for the others is unknown. For V, J and clone size, that table is used; D and trimming come from the DNA. Recorded for this sample are 45,000 to 60,000 clones; more than 85% of them occurred a single time. About 10% of the sample is held by the ten biggest clonotypes.

The data belong to a study (dated by TCRdb to 2022 to 2024). Via the germline V gene, CDR1 is MNHEY and CDR2 SVGAGI. Measured from the cysteine to the phenylalanine, the CDR3 is 11 residues long. The kept DNA is CDR3 alone, 33 bases in frame from the first base. V and J lose 10 bases and 7 bases, and a span of 14 bases separates them. Study-wide findings and limitations: According to the authors, more investigation is needed, including longitudinal sampling and evaluation of a control group.

The sample consisted of PBMCs. The receptor was derived from a man aged 40-49 years with rheumatoid arthritis. The chain couples TRBV6-5 to TRBJ2-7; matching of 5 bases hints at TRBD2 as the D gene. The sequenced DNA: TGTGCCACCCGGACTTTAAGGGAGCAGTACTTC. It encodes CATRTLREQYF.